A selection of T cell receptor beta chains follows, all from one sample in a study of radiation and T cells in renal cell carcinoma. Generated by immunoSEQ multiplex PCR, the TCRdb table keeps only in-frame clones and is missing some. This table has approximately 120,000 clones, approximately 82% appearing once. Sequencing used blood, obtained from a patient whose treatment included radiotherapy and nephrectomy. All receptors come from a woman aged 60-75 years with renal cell carcinoma. Each CDR3 is given with its conserved first and last residue. Not all rows give a size; the values are once, few, many and, for expanded clones, a class.

>NA|TRBV6-1
CASSDEVGQGGRETQYF
>NA|TRBV15
CATSRRQGTNEKLFF
>NA|TRBV19
CASSPGQLQETQYF
>NA|TRBV11-2
CASSLAGAGGTEAFF
>NA|TRBV12-5
CASGLTLLGPNTDTQYF
>NA|TRBV6-5
CASRKTGLSRDEQFF
>NA|TRBV28
CASRAGGSYNEQFF
>once|TRBV5-1
CASSKGQPSNTEAFF
>NA|TRBV6-5
CASISTAAGYTF
>NA|TRBV28
CASSFGGSNQPQHF
>NA|TRBV7-3
CASSPSSGGAGEQFF
>NA|TRBV9
CASSVGDSSYNEQFF
>NA|TRBV28
CASSLRGRSYEQYF
>NA|TRBV7-9
CASSSSFGAPYNEQFF
>few|TRBV7-2
CASSSRVRGNEQFF
>few|TRBV5-1
CASSWGDRANTEAFF
>NA|TRBV4-3
CASSQELGSLGGTGDEQYF
>NA|TRBV2
CASNFAGETQYF
>NA|TRBV18
CASSPNREGGHEQFF
>NA|TRBV19
CASSTDTSSGNTIYF
>NA|TRBV5-6
CASSSRQGSLRRKAFF
>NA|TRBV6-5
CASSSLGWRGQETQYF
>once|TRBV30
CAWTPGGEYRYTF
>NA|TRBV5-4
CASSQGGRNTEAFF
>NA|TRBV18
CASMGTATNTEAFF
>NA|TRBV5-6
CASSLLSGADLYEQYF
>few|TRBV10-3
CATSREENTEAFF
>NA|TRBV11-2
CASSFGTYEQYF
>NA|TRBV6-6
CATNDIRGEKLFF
>NA|TRBV19
CASSKSITGELFF
>NA|TRBV19
CASSIKTGTGDLNYGYTF
>NA|TRBV14
CASSQYLIRGASTDTQYF
>NA|TRBV9
CASSRGLALTDTQYF
>few|TRBV2
CATPSGDSYGYTF
>NA|TRBV9
CASSVGLAGGETQYF
>NA|TRBV5-4
CASSLKGAEAFF
>NA|TRBV7-9
CASSLNQGTTEAFF
>NA|TRBV19
CASRATGKGYGYTF
>NA|TRBV10-3
CAISESSGGTIRDTQYF
>NA|TRBV4-3
CASSQSRTSGNTIYF
>NA|TRBV13
CASSLALEGLGEQYF
>NA|TRBV10-3
CAISTYRGRREETQYF
>NA|TRBV28
CASSFSDRIYYGYTF
>NA|TRBV15
CATRNTGRVTEAFF
>NA|TRBV6-6
CASTMTGTGNSPLHF
>NA|TRBV19
CASSRGDRVNTEAFF
>NA|TRBV19
CATGQANGETQYF
>NA|TRBV21-1
CASFRDGAYEQYF